These T cell receptor beta chains were read from a single sample in a study of shared clonotypes between healthy human individuals. Assay: immunoSEQ multiplex PCR; the TCRdb copy retains only in-frame clones and omits some. The sample carries approximately 470,000 clones, over 70% recorded once. The source material was PBMCs. These receptors all stem from a woman in her thirties or forties in good health. Some clones in this sample may be carry-over from other donors' samples. Each CDR3 is given with its conserved first and last residue. D genes are given only for firm matches. The size field is filled for only some rows; it gives once, few, many or a size class.

NA,TRBJ2-1,TRBV6-4,NA,CASSDGLIPNEQFF,TGTGCCAGCAGTGACGGACTGATTCCCAATGAGCAGTTCTTC
NA,TRBJ2-3,TRBV30,NA,CAWSRPPGVTDTQYF,TGTGCCTGGAGTAGACCGCCAGGGGTAACAGATACGCAGTATTTT
TRBD2,TRBJ2-1,TRBV7-3,NA,CASSLSGRASYNEQFF,TGTGCCAGCAGCTTAAGCGGGAGGGCTTCCTACAATGAGCAGTTCTTC
NA,TRBJ2-5,TRBV14,NA,CASSQDVGTQYF,TGTGCCAGCAGCCAAGATGTAGGGACCCAGTACTTC
NA,TRBJ2-2,TRBV15,NA,CATSRNDASGELFF,TGTGCCACCAGCAGAAACGACGCGTCCGGGGAGCTGTTTTTT
TRBD2,TRBJ2-1,TRBV7-9,NA,CASSASGSIYNEQFF,TGTGCCAGCAGCGCTAGCGGGAGTATCTACAATGAGCAGTTCTTC
NA,TRBJ1-2,TRBV18,NA,CASSIKEGGYGYTF,TGTGCCAGCTCCATCAAAGAAGGAGGCTATGGCTACACCTTC
NA,TRBJ2-3,TRBV15,NA,CATSGSYRDTQYF,TGTGCCACCAGCGGGTCATACAGGGATACGCAGTATTTT
NA,TRBJ1-3,TRBV5-1,once,CASSLSDTLSGNTIYF,TGCGCCAGCAGCTTGTCGGACACACTCTCTGGAAACACCATATATTTT
NA,TRBJ2-1,TRBV7-2,NA,CASSLRARGEQFF,TGTGCCAGCAGCTTAAGGGCCAGGGGTGAGCAGTTCTTC
TRBD2,TRBJ2-3,TRBV5-1,few,CASSRRTSGRITDTQYF,TGCGCCAGCAGCCGGAGGACTAGCGGGAGGATCACAGATACGCAGTATTTT
NA,TRBJ2-7,TRBV4-2,NA,CASSRILSSSYEQYF,TGTGCCAGCAGCCGCATCCTTTCGAGCTCCTACGAGCAGTACTTC
NA,TRBJ2-3,TRBV6-5,NA,CATSRWRGRTDTQYF,TGTGCCACCTCCCGGTGGCGGGGGCGCACAGATACGCAGTATTTT
NA,TRBJ1-1,TRBV29-1,NA,CSVEGGGGTEAFF,TGCAGCGTTGAAGGTGGGGGGGGAACTGAAGCTTTCTTT
TRBD1,TRBJ1-1,TRBV19,NA,CASSKDREDTEAFF,TGTGCCAGTAGTAAGGACAGGGAGGACACTGAAGCTTTCTTT
NA,TRBJ2-2,TRBV5-1,NA,CASSLVAGFAGELFF,TGCGCCAGCAGCTTGGTTGCCGGGTTCGCCGGGGAGCTGTTTTTT
NA,TRBJ2-3,TRBV28,NA,CASSLLRDTQYF,TGTGCCAGCAGTTTATTGAGAGATACGCAGTATTTT
NA,TRBJ2-7,TRBV7-2,NA,CASSQGSYEQYF,TGTGCCAGCAGCCAGGGGTCATACGAGCAGTACTTC
TRBD1,TRBJ2-2,TRBV27,NA,CASRTGGDTGELFF,TGTGCCAGCAGGACAGGGGGGGACACCGGGGAGCTGTTTTTT
NA,TRBJ2-1,TRBV10-3,NA,CAISESTLQFF,TGTGCCATCAGTGAGTCGACTCTGCAGTTCTTC
NA,TRBJ2-5,TRBV25-1,NA,CASSEWAAQETQYF,TGTGCCAGCAGTGAATGGGCAGCTCAAGAGACCCAGTACTTC
TRBD1,TRBJ1-1,TRBV18,NA,CASKGTANTEAFF,TGTGCCAGCAAGGGGACAGCGAACACTGAAGCTTTCTTT
NA,TRBJ1-4,TRBV27,NA,CASSLWGGAEKLFF,TGTGCCAGCAGTTTATGGGGGGGAGCTGAAAAACTGTTTTTT
NA,TRBJ1-5,TRBV6-6,NA,CASRLIGFHQPQHF,TGTGCCAGCCGCCTAATAGGTTTCCATCAGCCCCAGCATTTT
NA,TRBJ2-1,TRBV11-1,NA,CASSSNPMGGQFF,TGTGCCAGCAGCTCCAACCCAATGGGCGGGCAGTTCTTC
NA,TRBJ1-2,TRBV28,NA,CASTTGEVANYGYTF,TGTGCCAGCACCACCGGAGAGGTGGCCAACTATGGCTACACCTTC